A single T cell receptor (beta chain) is shown here with its context. Its antigen is not known. The entry originates in a study of response to subunit inactivated influenza vaccine. Whole-study findings and limits: The authors offered the suggestion that each seasonal influenza vaccination recruits few new T cells.

With 5 bases clipped from V and 2 bases from J, the junction kept 11 bases outside the gene matches. Germline V lookup: CDR1 DFQATT, CDR2 SNEGSKA (reference sequence). The CDR3 spans 15 residues. TCRdb ran MiXCR on the RT-PCR reads and lists one entry per CDR3 protein. Here the sample spans 430,000 or so distinct CDR3 sequences, approximately 10% being singletons. The material was PBMCs from blood, obtained 40 to 50 days after vaccination. The chain uses TRBV20-1 and TRBJ2-5; TRBD2 matches at 7 bases. The sequence came from a man aged 50 to 59 who received an inactivated influenza vaccine. The chain's CDR3 is CSAPPGGLGQETQYF. The CDR3 DNA sequence: TGCAGTGCTCCCCCCGGTGGACTAGGGCAAGAGACCCAGTACTTC.